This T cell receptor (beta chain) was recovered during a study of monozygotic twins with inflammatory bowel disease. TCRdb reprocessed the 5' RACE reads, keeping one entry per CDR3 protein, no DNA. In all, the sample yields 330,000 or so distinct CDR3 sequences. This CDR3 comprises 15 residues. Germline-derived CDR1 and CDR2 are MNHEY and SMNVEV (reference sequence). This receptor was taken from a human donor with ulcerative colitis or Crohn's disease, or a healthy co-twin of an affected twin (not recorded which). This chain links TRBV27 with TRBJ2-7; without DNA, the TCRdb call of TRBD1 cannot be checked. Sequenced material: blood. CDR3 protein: CASREQGAFSYEQYF.